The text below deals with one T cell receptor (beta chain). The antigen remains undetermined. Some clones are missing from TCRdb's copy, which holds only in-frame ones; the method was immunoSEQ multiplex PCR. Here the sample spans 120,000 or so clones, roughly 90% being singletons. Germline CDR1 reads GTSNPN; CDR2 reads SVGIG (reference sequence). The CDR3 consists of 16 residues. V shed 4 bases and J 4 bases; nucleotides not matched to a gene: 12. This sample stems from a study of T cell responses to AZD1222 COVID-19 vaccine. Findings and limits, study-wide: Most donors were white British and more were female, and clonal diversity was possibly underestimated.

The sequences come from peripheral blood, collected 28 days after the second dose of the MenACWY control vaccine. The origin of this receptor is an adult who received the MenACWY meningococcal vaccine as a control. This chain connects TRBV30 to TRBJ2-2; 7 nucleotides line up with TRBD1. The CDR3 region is CAWTPPGTVSTGELFF. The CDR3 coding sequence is TGTGCCTGGACTCCCCCCGGGACAGTTAGCACCGGGGAGCTGTTTTTT.